The 25 T cell receptor beta chains listed next were all sequenced from one sample in a study of cytotoxic CD8 clonotypes in ibrutinib-treated CLL. This table comes from immunoSEQ multiplex PCR, and its TCRdb copy is limited to in-frame clones, with some not included. The repertoire consists of over 95,000 clones, with 55% to 75% occurring once and the leading ten covering 37%. The source was PBMCs, collected after 24 months of ibrutinib treatment. The source is a human donor with chronic lymphocytic leukemia.

This clone was seen only a few times. The rearrangement uses TRBV2 and TRBJ2-5; D gene unclear. The CDR3 runs to 13 residues. The V gene lost 5 bases and the J gene lost 2 bases, with 9 bases spanning the gap. Germline V gives CDR1 SNHLY, CDR2 FYNNEI. DNA for the CDR3: TGTGCCAGCAGTTTATACCCTCAAGAGACCCAGTACTTC. Protein: CASSLYPQETQYF.

The chain joins TRBV30 to TRBJ2-2, with a weak D call TRBD1 (6 bases). V lost 7 bases, J lost 3 bases, and 15 bases lay in between. The CDR3 contains 14 residues. Germline V gene data show CDR1 as GTSNPN and CDR2 as SVGIG (reference sequence). For the CDR3, the DNA is TGTGCCTCCCGCCAAGGACAGCACACCGGGGAGCTGTTTTTT. This gives the protein CASRQGQHTGELFF.

This chain links TRBV19 with TRBJ2-3; 7 bases line up with TRBD2. CDR1 and CDR2 (germline): LNHDA, SQIVND (reference sequence). The CDR3 runs 15 residues. V was clipped by 1 base and J by 4 bases; unmatched bases: 5. The CDR3 reads CASSIGTSQADTQYF. The CDR3 DNA follows: TGTGCCAGTAGTATAGGGACTAGTCAAGCAGATACGCAGTATTTT.

In its sample, this clone was seen a few times. The CDR3 reads CASSEQGTSGNTIYF. The CDR3 bases are TGTGCCAGCAGTGAACAGGGCACCTCTGGAAACACCATATATTTT. The chain is built from TRBV6-1 and TRBJ1-3; D might be TRBD1 (5 bases). The germline gives CDR1 MNHNS, CDR2 SASEGT. The V gene lost 2 bases and the J gene lost 0 bases, with 8 bases spanning the gap. There are 15 residues in the CDR3.

This clone was recorded once. V and J are TRBV9 and TRBJ1-6; D remains unclear. The CDR3 runs to 15 residues. The V gene lost 0 bases and the J gene lost 1 base, with 5 bases spanning the gap. Germline V gene sequence: CDR1 SGDLS, CDR2 YYNGEE. The CDR3 DNA reads TGTGCCAGCAGCGTAGACGATTCCTATAATTCACCCCTCCACTTT. Its translation: CASSVDDSYNSPLHF.

This clone was seen a few times. This chain links TRBV5-1 with TRBJ2-7; the D is unclear. Germline loops: CDR1 SGHRS, CDR2 YFSETQ. The length of the CDR3 is 12 residues. Deletions cut 0 bases from V and 2 bases from J, with 3 bases between. The CDR3 DNA follows: TGCGCCAGCAGCTTGGCCCCCTACGAGCAGTACTTC. Residues: CASSLAPYEQYF.

This clone appeared a few times. This chain links TRBV6-4 with TRBJ2-5; either TRBD1 or TRBD2 may fit D (5 bases each). This CDR3 is 14 amino acids long. Trimming shortened V by 2 bases and J by 5 bases, and 12 bases separated the two germline ends. The germline V gene encodes CDR1 MRHNA and CDR2 SNTAGT. This chain's CDR3 is CASSDAGAGETQYF. DNA of the CDR3: TGTGCCAGCAGTGACGCCGGGGCTGGGGAGACCCAGTACTTC.

The V and J genes are TRBV6-6 and TRBJ2-1; a weak D match, TRBD2 (6 bases). The CDR3 totals 16 residues. The germline V gene encodes CDR1 MNHNY and CDR2 SVGAGI (reference sequence). The germline V and J ends were trimmed by 0 bases and 2 bases, with 11 bases remaining between them. CDR3 nucleotides: TGTGCCAGCAGTTACTCGACTAGAGCTACCTACAATGAGCAGTTCTTC. It codes for CASSYSTRATYNEQFF.

This chain uses TRBV10-3 with TRBJ2-5; D is tentatively TRBD1 or TRBD2 (5 bases each). The CDR3 contains 15 residues. Germline V CDR1 and CDR2: ENHRY, SYGVKD. V was shortened by 4 bases and J by 4 bases, with 16 bases between the two germline ends. CDR3 amino acids: CAISGAPEGRETQYF. The CDR3 nucleotides are TGTGCCATCAGTGGGGCCCCTGAGGGGCGAGAGACCCAGTACTTC.

V and J are TRBV25-1 and TRBJ2-1; D is unclear. Trimming pared 0 bases from V and 9 bases from J, leaving 12 bases between. The CDR3 has 14 residues. Germline V lookup: CDR1 MGHDK, CDR2 SYGVNS. For the CDR3, the DNA is TGTGCCAGCAGTGAATATATTACAGCTTCTGAGCAGTTCTTC. Translating gives CASSEYITASEQFF.

CDR3 coding DNA: TGTGCCTGGAGTATGTTAACAGGGTACTCTGAAGCTTTCTTT. This translates into CAWSMLTGYSEAFF. V is TRBV30 and J is TRBJ1-1; D is possibly TRBD1 (6 bases). CDR3 length equals 14 residues. Looked up from germline, CDR1 is GTSNPN and CDR2 is SVGIG (reference sequence). The V gene lost 2 bases and the J gene lost 6 bases, with 16 bases spanning the gap.

This chain connects TRBV4-1 to TRBJ2-7; D is possibly TRBD1 (6 bases). V dropped 1 base and J dropped 7 bases, with 8 bases sitting between them. There are 12 residues in the CDR3. CDR1 and CDR2 from the germline V gene are MGHRA and YSYEKL. CDR3 nucleotides: TGCGCCAGCAGCCAAGTGGACAGTGAGCAGTACTTC. Protein sequence: CASSQVDSEQYF.

About this clone itself: One end of the junction is discordant with germline, which a read error may explain. The gene calls are TRBV6-4 and TRBJ1-3; D is undetermined. CDR3 length: 14 amino acids. Looked up from germline, CDR1 is MRHNA and CDR2 is SNTAGT. The CDR3 loop reads CASSEGLGWFGSGF. The CDR3 bases are TGTGCCAGCAGTGAAGGGCTAGGGTGGTTCGGTTCTGGATTT.

The chain joins TRBV30 to TRBJ2-5; TRBD2 matches at 12 bases. V shed 3 bases, J shed 2 bases, and the junction held 4 bases outside the gene matches. The germline gives CDR1 GTSNPN, CDR2 SVGIG (reference sequence). This CDR3 is 15 amino acids long. The chain's CDR3 is CAWSLGTSGQETQYF. The CDR3 DNA follows: TGTGCCTGGAGCCTAGGGACTAGCGGGCAAGAGACCCAGTACTTC.

This clone was counted between two and nine times. The J gene is TRBJ2-2, the V gene TRBV25-1; 12 bases map to TRBD1. Germline loops: CDR1 MGHDK, CDR2 SYGVNS. This CDR3 has 16 residues. Trimming took 2 bases from V and 8 from J; bases not matched to a gene: 6. The CDR3 loop is CASSERDRGLVGELFF. CDR3 DNA: TGTGCCAGCAGTGAAAGGGACAGGGGGCTAGTAGGGGAGCTGTTTTTT.

This chain uses TRBV30 with TRBJ1-3; D is unclear. Trimming left V 1 base short and J 2 bases short, with 9 bases between. CDR3 length: 14 residues. Germline CDR1 is GTSNPN and CDR2 is SVGIG (reference sequence). The CDR3 nucleotides read TGTGCCTGGAGTGGTGGGCAGCCTGGAAACACCATATATTTT. Its translation is CAWSGGQPGNTIYF.

V and J are TRBV7-9 and TRBJ1-3, with D perhaps TRBD1 (5 bases). The CDR3 totals 14 residues. Germline-derived CDR1 and CDR2 are SEHNR and FQNEAQ (reference sequence). The V end lost 8 bases, the J end lost 0 bases, and 11 bases lay between the germline ends. In DNA form, the CDR3 reads TGTGCCAGCGGGGGGGGAAACTCTGGAAACACCATATATTTT. The encoded protein is CASGGGNSGNTIYF.

V and J are TRBV25-1 and TRBJ2-3, with D possibly being TRBD1 (6 bases). Deletions cut 6 bases from V and 2 bases from J, with 15 bases between. There are 15 residues in the CDR3. Looked up from germline, CDR1 is MGHDK and CDR2 is SYGVNS. The CDR3 loop is CASREQGWVTDTQYF. The CDR3 DNA reads as TGTGCCAGCAGAGAACAGGGATGGGTCACAGATACGCAGTATTTT.

V is TRBV25-1 and J is TRBJ1-6, with a possible D match to TRBD1 (5 bases). Germline V gives CDR1 MGHDK, CDR2 SYGVNS. The CDR3 has 18 amino acids. Trimming cost V 2 bases and J 7 bases, with 21 bases left between them. Here the CDR3 reads CASSEGSQGHIGNSPLHF. For the CDR3, the DNA is TGTGCCAGCAGTGAAGGAAGTCAGGGCCACATTGGGAATTCACCCCTCCACTTT. Full variable domain (missing parts from reference TRBV25-1 and TRBJ1-6): EADIYQTPRYLVIGTGKKITLECSQTMGHDKMYWYQQDPGMELHLIHYSYGVNSTEKGDLSSESTVSRIRTEHFPLTLESARPSHTSQYLCASSEGSQGHIGNSPLHFGNGTRLTVT.

V usage is TRBV2 and J usage is TRBJ1-6; a possible D gene is TRBD1 (6 bases). This CDR3 comprises 15 residues. Germline V gene sequence: CDR1 SNHLY, CDR2 FYNNEI. V was cut by 6 bases and J by 9 bases, with 18 bases left in between. The CDR3 bases are TGTGCCAGCAGCACGGAGGGGGGTAGAAGTTCACCCCTCCACTTT. This sequence encodes CASSTEGGRSSPLHF.

A few counts support this clone. The sample carries other DNA sequences with the same CDR3. The V gene is TRBV5-1, the J gene TRBJ2-1, with D perhaps TRBD1 or TRBD2 (6 bases each). The CDR3 extends over 14 amino acids. V lost 0 bases and J lost 7, with 11 bases in between. From germline, CDR1 is SGHRS and CDR2 YFSETQ. The CDR3 spells CASSLEGGRNEQFF. The DNA of the CDR3 is TGCGCCAGCAGCTTGGAGGGGGGCCGTAATGAGCAGTTCTTC.

This clone has only a few counts. This chain joins TRBV16 and TRBJ1-1; D gene unclear. V gave up 4 bases and J gave up 5 bases, with 17 bases separating them. The CDR3 length is 15 residues. CDR1 KGHSY and CDR2 FQNENV come from the germline V gene. The CDR3 DNA is TGTGCCAGCAGCCCCAGGAGCGAACTAAGGACTGAAGCTTTCTTT. Protein: CASSPRSELRTEAFF.

This chain uses TRBV27 with TRBJ1-2, with a weak D call TRBD1 (5 bases). Germline CDR1 is MNHEY and CDR2 is SMNVEV (reference sequence). This CDR3 region has 15 residues. V lost 4 bases, J lost 1 base, and 13 bases lay in between. The CDR3 DNA is TGTGCCAGCAGTTGGCGCGGGGGGAATAACTATGGCTACACCTTC. This translates into CASSWRGGNNYGYTF.

Many counts were recorded for this clone. This rearrangement joins TRBV10-3 to TRBJ2-7, with 9 nucleotides matching TRBD2. The V gene end was trimmed by 7 bases and the J gene end by 4 bases; junction bases not matched to a gene: 8. The CDR3 length is 14 residues. Germline lookup yields CDR1 ENHRY and CDR2 SYGVKD. The CDR3 loop reads CAITETAGGYEQYF. CDR3 DNA sequence: TGTGCCATCACCGAGACGGCGGGGGGGTACGAGCAGTACTTC.

V is TRBV30 and J is TRBJ1-2, with D possibly matching TRBD1 (5 bases). Trimming removed 5 bases from V and 6 bases from J, with 10 bases in between. Germline CDR1 GTSNPN, CDR2 SVGIG (reference sequence). This CDR3 has 11 residues. This CDR3 is CAWQQAHGYTF. In DNA form, the CDR3 reads TGTGCCTGGCAACAGGCTCATGGCTACACCTTC.